This TCR beta chain was identified in a study of blood T cell repertoires in COVID-19. The overall study: The analysed material was cDNA or gDNA that came from T cells, B-cell-depleted T cells, or PBMCs.

Generated by immunoSEQ multiplex PCR, the TCRdb table keeps only in-frame clones and is missing some. The table includes a few hundred thousand clones, 89% detected once. The CDR3 runs to 17 residues. Losses at the gene ends were 3 bases for V and 0 bases for J; bases not matched to a gene: 7. The V gene's germline CDR1 is MDHEN and CDR2 SYDVKM. The sequenced sample consisted of peripheral blood. J is TRBJ1-1 and V is TRBV28; TRBD1 aligns across 10 bases. The clonotype comes from a man aged 35-49 years with acute or convalescent COVID-19. CDR3 sequence reads: CASSFVDRGRLNTEAFF. The CDR3 DNA sequence: TGTGCCAGCAGTTTCGTCGACAGGGGGCGGTTGAACACTGAAGCTTTCTTT. Using reference TRBV28 and TRBJ1-1 for the parts outside the CDR3, the full variable domain is DVKVTQSSRYLVKRTGEKVFLECVQDMDHENMFWYRQDPGLGLRLIYFSYDVKMKEKGDIPEGYSVSREKKERFSLILESASTNQTSMYLCASSFVDRGRLNTEAFFGQGTRLTVV.